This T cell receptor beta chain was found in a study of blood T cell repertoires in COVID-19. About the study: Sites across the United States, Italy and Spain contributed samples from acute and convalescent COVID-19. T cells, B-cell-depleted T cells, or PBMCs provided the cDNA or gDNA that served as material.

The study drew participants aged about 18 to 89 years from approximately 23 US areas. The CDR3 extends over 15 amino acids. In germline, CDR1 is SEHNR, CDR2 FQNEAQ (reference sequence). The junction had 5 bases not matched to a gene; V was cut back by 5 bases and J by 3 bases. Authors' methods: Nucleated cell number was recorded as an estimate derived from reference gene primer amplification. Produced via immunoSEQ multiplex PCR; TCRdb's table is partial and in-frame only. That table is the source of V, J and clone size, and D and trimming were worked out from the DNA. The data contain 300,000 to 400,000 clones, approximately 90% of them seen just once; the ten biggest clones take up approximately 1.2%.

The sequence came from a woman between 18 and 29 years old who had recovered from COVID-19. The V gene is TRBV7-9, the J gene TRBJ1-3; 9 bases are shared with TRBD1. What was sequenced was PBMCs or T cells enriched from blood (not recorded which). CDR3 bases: TGTGCCAGCAGCCCGGGGACAGGGATTGGAAACACCATATATTTT. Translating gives CASSPGTGIGNTIYF.